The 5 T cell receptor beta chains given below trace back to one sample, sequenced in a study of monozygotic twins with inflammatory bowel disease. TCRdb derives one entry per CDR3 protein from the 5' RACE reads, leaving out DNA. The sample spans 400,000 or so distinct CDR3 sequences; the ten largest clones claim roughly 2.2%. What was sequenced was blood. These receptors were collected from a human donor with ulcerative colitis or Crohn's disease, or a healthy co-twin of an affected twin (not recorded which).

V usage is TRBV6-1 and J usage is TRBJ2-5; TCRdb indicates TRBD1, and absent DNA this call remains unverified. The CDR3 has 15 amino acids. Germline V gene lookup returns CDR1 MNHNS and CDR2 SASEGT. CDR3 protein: CASSPGWVSQETQYF.

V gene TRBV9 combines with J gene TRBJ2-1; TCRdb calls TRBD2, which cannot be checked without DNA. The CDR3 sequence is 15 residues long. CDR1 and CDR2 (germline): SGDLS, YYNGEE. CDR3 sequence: CASSVEGGVYNEQFF.

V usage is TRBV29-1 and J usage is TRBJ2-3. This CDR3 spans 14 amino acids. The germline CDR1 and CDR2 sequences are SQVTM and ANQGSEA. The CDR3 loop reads CSSSATSSTDTQYF.

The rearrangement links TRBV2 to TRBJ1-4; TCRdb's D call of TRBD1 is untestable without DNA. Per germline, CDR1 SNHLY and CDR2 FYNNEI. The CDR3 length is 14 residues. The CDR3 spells CASRAGTGDEKLFF.

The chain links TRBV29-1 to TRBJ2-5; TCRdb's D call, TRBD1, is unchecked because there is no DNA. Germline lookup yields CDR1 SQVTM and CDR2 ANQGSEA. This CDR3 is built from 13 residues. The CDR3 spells CSVVGRGAETQYF.